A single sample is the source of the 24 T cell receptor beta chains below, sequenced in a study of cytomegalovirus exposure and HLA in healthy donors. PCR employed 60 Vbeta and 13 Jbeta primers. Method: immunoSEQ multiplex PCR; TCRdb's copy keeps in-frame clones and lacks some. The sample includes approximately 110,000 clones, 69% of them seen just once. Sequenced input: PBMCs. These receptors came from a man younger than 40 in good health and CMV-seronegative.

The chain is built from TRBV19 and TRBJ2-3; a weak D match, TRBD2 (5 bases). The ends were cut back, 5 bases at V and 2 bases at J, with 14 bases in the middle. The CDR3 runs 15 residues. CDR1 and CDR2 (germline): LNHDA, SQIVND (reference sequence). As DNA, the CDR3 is TGTGCCAGTAGTTGGGAGCGCACCTACACAGATACGCAGTATTTT. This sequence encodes CASSWERTYTDTQYF. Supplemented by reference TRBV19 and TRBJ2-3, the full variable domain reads DGGITQSPKYLFRKEGQNVTLSCEQNLNHDAMYWYRQDPGQGLRLIYYSQIVNDFQKGDIAEGYSVSREKKESFPLTVTSAQKNPTAFYLCASSWERTYTDTQYFGPGTRLTVL.

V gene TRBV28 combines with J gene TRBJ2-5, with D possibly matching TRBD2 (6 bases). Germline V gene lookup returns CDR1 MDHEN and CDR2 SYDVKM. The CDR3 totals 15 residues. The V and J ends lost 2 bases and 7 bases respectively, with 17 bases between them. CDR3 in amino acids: CASSLGDGWRGTQYF. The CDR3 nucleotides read TGTGCCAGCAGTTTAGGGGACGGGTGGCGGGGGACCCAGTACTTC.

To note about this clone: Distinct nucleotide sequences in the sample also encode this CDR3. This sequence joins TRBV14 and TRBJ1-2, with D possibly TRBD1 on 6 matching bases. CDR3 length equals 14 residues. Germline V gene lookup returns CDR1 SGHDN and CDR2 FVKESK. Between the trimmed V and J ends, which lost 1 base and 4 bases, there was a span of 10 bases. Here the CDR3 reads CASSQARGSYGYTF. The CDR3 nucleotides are TGTGCCAGCAGCCAAGCCAGGGGTTCCTATGGCTACACCTTC.

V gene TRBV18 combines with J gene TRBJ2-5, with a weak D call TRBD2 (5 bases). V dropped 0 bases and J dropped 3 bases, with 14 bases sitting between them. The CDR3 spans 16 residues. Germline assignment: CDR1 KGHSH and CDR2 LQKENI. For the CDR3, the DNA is TGTGCCAGCTCACCACCGGAGGCGGCCAACAAAGAGACCCAGTACTTC. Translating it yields CASSPPEAANKETQYF.

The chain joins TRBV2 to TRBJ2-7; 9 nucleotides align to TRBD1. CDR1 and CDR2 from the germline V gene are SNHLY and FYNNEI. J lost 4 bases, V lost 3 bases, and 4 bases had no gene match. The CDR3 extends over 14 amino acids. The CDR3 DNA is TGTGCCAGCAGTGATACAGGGGGCCAGTACGAGCAGTACTTC. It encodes CASSDTGGQYEQYF.

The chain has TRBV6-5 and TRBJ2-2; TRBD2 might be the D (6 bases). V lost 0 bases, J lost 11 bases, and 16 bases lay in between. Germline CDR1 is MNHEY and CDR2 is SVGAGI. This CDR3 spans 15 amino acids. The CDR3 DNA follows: TGTGCCAGCAGTTACTCGCTGGTAGTGGGGGGAGAGCTGTTTTTT. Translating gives CASSYSLVVGGELFF.

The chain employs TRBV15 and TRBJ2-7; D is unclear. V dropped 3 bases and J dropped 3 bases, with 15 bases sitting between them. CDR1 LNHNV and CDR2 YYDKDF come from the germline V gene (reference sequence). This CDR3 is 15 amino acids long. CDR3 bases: TGTGCCACCAGCAGGGTTAAAACAGCAGGCTACGAGCAGTACTTC. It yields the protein CATSRVKTAGYEQYF.

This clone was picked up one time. The CDR3, as DNA: TGTGCCAGCTCACCGTTAGACAGGAGACTCGGGGATACGCAGTATTTT. Protein: CASSPLDRRLGDTQYF. The J gene is TRBJ2-3, the V gene TRBV18; weak D call: TRBD1 (6 bases). Germline values: CDR1 KGHSH, CDR2 LQKENI. The CDR3 is 16 amino acids. The V end was cut by 3 bases, the J end by 6 bases, with 19 bases between. Drawing the rest from reference TRBV18 and TRBJ2-3, the complete variable domain is NAGVMQNPRHLVRRRGQEARLRCSPMKGHSHVYWYRQLPEEGLKFMVYLQKENIIDESGMPKERFSAEFPKEGPSILRIQQVVRGDSAAYFCASSPLDRRLGDTQYFGPGTRLTVL.

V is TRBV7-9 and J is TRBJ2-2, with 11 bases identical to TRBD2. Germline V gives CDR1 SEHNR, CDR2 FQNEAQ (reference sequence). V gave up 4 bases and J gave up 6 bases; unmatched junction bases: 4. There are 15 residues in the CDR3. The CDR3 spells CASSSLAGGSGELFF. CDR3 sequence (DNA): TGTGCCAGCAGCTCCCTAGCGGGAGGATCCGGGGAGCTGTTTTTT.

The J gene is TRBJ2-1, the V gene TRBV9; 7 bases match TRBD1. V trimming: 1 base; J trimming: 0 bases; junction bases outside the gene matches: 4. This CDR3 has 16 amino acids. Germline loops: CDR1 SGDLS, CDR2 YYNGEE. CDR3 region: CASSVQGVSSYNEQFF. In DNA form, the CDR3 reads TGTGCCAGCAGCGTACAGGGGGTTAGCTCCTACAATGAGCAGTTCTTC.

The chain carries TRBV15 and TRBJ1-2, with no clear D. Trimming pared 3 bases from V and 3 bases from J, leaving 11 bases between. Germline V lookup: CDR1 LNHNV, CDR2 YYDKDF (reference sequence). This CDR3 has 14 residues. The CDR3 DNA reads TGTGCCACCAGCAGGGTTTTGGAGGACTATGGCTACACCTTC. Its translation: CATSRVLEDYGYTF.

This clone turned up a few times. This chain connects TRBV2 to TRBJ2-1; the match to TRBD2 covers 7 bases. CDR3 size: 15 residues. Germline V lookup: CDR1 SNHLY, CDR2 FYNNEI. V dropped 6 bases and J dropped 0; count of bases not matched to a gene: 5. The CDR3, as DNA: TGTGCCAGCAGAACCGGGACTACCTCCTACAATGAGCAGTTCTTC. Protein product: CASRTGTTSYNEQFF.

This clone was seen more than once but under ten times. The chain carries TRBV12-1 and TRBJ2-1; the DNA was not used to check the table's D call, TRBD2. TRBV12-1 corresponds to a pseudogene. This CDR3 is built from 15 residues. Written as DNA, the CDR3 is TGTGCCAGCAGCTCCCTAGCGGCCGGCTACAATGAGCAGTTCTTC. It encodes CASSSLAAGYNEQFF.

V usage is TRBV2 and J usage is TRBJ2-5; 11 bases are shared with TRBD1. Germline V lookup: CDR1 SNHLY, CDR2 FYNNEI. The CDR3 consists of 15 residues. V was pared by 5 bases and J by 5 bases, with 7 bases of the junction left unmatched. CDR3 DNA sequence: TGTGCCAGCAGTTACGGGACAGGGGGGACGGAGACCCAGTACTTC. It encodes CASSYGTGGTETQYF.

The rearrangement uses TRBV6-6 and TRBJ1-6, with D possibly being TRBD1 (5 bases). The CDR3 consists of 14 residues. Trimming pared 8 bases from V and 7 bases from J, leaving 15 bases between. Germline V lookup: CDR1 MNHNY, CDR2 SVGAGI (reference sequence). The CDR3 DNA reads TGTGCCAGCGGATCGACAGCCACCAATTCACCCCTCCACTTT. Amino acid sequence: CASGSTATNSPLHF.

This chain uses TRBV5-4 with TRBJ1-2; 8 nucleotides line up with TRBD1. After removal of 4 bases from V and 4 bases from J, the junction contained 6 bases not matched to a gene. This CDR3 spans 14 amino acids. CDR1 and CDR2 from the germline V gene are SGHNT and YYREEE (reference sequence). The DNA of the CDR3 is TGTGCCAGCAGCCTACAGGGGGAGGTCTATGGCTACACCTTC. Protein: CASSLQGEVYGYTF.

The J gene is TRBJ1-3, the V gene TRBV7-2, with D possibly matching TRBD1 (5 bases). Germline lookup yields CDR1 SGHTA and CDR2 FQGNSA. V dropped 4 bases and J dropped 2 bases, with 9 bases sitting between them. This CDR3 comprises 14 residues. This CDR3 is CASSSQGAGNTIYF. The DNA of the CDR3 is TGTGCCAGCAGCTCTCAGGGCGCTGGAAACACCATATATTTT.

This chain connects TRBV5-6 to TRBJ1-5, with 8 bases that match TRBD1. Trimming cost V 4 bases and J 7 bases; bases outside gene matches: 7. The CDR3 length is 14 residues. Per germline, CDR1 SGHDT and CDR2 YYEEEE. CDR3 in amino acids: CASSTGQAGQPQHF. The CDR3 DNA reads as TGTGCCAGCAGCACGGGACAGGCGGGACAGCCCCAGCATTTT.

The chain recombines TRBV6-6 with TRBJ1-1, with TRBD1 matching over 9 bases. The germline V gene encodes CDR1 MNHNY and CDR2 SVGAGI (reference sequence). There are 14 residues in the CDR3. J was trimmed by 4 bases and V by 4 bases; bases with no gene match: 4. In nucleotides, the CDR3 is TGTGCCAGCAGTTCCGGGACAGGGACCACTGAAGCTTTCTTT. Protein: CASSSGTGTTEAFF.

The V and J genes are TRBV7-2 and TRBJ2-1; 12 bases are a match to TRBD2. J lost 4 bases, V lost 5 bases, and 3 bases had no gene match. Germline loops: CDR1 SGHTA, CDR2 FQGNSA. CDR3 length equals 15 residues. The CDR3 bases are TGTGCCAGCAGCCCCCTAGCGGGGGGGTACAATGAGCAGTTCTTC. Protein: CASSPLAGGYNEQFF.

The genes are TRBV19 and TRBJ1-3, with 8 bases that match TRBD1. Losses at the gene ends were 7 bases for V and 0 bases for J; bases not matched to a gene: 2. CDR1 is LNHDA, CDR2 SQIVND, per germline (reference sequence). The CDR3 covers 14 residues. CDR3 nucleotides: TGTGCCAGTACTGGACAGGGCTCTGGAAACACCATATATTTT. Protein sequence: CASTGQGSGNTIYF. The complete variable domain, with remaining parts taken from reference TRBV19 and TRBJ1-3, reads DGGITQSPKYLFRKEGQNVTLSCEQNLNHDAMYWYRQDPGQGLRLIYYSQIVNDFQKGDIAEGYSVSREKKESFPLTVTSAQKNPTAFYLCASTGQGSGNTIYFGEGSWLTVV.

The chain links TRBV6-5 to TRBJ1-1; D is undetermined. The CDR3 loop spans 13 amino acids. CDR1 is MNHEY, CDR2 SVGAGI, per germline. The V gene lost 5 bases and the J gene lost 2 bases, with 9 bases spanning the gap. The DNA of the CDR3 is TGTGCCAGCAGTGTGAGAATCAACACTGAAGCTTTCTTT. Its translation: CASSVRINTEAFF.

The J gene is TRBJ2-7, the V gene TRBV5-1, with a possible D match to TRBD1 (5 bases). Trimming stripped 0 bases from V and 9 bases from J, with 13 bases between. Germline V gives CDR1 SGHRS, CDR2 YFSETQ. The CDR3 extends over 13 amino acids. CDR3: CASSLGSSTGQYF. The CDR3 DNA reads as TGCGCCAGCAGCTTGGGAAGCAGTACAGGGCAGTACTTC. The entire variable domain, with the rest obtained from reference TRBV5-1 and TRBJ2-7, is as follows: KAGVTQTPRYLIKTRGQQVTLSCSPISGHRSVSWYQQTPGQGLQFLFEYFSETQRNKGNFPGRFSGRQFSNSRSEMNVSTLELGDSALYLCASSLGSSTGQYFGPGTRLTVT.

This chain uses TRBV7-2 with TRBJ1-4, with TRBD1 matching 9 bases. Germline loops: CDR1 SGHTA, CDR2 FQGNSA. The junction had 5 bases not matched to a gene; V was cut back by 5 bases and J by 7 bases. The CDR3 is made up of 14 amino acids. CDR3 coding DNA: TGTGCCAGCAGCCGGGACAGGGCTGGTGAAAAACTGTTTTTT. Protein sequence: CASSRDRAGEKLFF.